Detailed here is one T cell receptor (beta chain). As handled by the study authors: Reference gene primer amplification in the assay estimated nucleated cell counts. Method: immunoSEQ multiplex PCR; TCRdb's copy keeps in-frame clones and lacks some. V and J calls plus clone size are reproduced from that table; the DNA served to infer D and trimming. The sample lists roughly 100,000 clones, 82% occurring once. The entry originates in a study of blood T cell repertoires in COVID-19. Study at large: COVID-19 samples collected from the United States, Italy and Spain covered acute and convalescent phases.

Germline V lookup: CDR1 SEHNR, CDR2 FQNEAQ (reference sequence). The V gene end was trimmed by 1 base and the J gene end by 5 bases; junction bases not matched to a gene: 1. This CDR3 is 14 amino acids long. V usage is TRBV7-9 and J usage is TRBJ1-5; 8 positions agree with TRBD1. This receptor was identified in an older man with acute or convalescent COVID-19. The sequenced sample consisted of peripheral blood. CDR3 in DNA: TGTGCCAGCAGCTTAGGACAGGGGCATCAGCCCCAGCATTTT. Translation gives CASSLGQGHQPQHF.